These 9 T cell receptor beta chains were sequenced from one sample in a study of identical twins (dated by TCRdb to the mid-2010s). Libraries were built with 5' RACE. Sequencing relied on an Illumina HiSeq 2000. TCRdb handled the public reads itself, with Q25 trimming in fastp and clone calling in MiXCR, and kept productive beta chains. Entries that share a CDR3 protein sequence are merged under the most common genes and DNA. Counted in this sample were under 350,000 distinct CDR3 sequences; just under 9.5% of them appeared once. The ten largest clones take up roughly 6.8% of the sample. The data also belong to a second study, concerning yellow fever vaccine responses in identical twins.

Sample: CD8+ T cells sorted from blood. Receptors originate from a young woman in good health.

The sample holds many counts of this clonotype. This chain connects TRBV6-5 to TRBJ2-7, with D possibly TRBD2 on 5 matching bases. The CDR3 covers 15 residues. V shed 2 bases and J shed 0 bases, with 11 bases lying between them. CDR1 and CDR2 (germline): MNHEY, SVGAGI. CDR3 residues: CASSYQAAFSYEQYF. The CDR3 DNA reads TGTGCCAGCAGTTACCAAGCGGCCTTCTCCTACGAGCAGTACTTC.

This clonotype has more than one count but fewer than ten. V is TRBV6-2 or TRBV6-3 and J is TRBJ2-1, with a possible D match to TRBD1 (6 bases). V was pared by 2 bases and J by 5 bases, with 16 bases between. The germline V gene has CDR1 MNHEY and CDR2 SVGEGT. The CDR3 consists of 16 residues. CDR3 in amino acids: CASSYNRDDRNNEQFF. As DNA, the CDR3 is TGTGCCAGCAGTTACAACAGGGACGATCGAAACAATGAGCAGTTCTTC.

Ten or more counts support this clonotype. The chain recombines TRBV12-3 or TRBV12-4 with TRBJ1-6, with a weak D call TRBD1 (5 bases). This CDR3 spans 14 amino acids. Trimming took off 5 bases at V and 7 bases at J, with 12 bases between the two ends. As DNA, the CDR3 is TGTGCCAGCAGTCCCGGGACGGTAAATTCACCCCTCCACTTT. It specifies CASSPGTVNSPLHF.

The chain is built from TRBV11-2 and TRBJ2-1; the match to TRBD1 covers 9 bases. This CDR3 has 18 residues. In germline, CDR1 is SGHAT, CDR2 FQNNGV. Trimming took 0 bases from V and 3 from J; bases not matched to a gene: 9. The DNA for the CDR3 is TGTGCCAGCAGCTTAGATCGTCCGGACAGGGGACTCTACAATGAGCAGTTCTTC. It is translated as CASSLDRPDRGLYNEQFF.

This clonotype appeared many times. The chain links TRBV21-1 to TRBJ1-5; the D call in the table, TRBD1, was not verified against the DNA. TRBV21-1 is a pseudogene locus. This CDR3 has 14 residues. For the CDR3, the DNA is TGTGCCAGCAGCAGAGGGTCGGGGGGTCAGCCCCAGCATTTT. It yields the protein CASSRGSGGQPQHF.

The CDR3 region has the DNA TGTGCCAGCACAGGACAGGGCCTCGCCTACGAGCAGTACTTC. The encoded protein is CASTGQGLAYEQYF. This chain uses TRBV6-1 with TRBJ2-7, with 8 positions matching TRBD1. The junction had 7 bases not matched to a gene; V was cut back by 7 bases and J by 2 bases. CDR1 and CDR2 from the germline V gene are MNHNS and SASEGT. The length of the CDR3 is 14 residues.

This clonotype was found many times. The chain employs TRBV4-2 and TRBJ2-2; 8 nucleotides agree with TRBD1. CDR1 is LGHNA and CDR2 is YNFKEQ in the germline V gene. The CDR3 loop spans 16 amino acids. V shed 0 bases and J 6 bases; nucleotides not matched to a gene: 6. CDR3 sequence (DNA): TGTGCCAGCAGCCAAGACTGGACAGGGCGCTCCGGGGAGCTGTTTTTT. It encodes CASSQDWTGRSGELFF.

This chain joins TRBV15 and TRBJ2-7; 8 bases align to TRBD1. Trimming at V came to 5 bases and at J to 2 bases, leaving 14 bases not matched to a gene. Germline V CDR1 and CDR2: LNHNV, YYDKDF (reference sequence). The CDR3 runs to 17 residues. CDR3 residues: CATSPRTGDRMTYEQYF. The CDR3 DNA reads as TGTGCCACCAGCCCACGAACGGGGGACAGGATGACCTACGAGCAGTACTTC. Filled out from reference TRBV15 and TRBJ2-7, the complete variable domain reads DAMVIQNPRYQVTQFGKPVTLSCSQTLNHNVMYWYQQKSSQAPKLLFHYYDKDFNNEADTPDNFQSRRPNTSFCFLDIRSPGLGDTAMYLCATSPRTGDRMTYEQYFGPGTRLTVT.

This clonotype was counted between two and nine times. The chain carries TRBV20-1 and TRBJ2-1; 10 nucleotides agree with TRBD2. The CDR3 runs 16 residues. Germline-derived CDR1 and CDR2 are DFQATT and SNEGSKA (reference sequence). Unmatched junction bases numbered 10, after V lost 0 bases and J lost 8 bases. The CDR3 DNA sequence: TGCAGTGCTAGAGAAAGACCAGCGGGGGGGCCTGATGAGCAGTTCTTC. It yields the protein CSARERPAGGPDEQFF.